Listed below are T cell receptor beta chains from one sample, sequenced in a study of CXCR3-negative and CXCR3-positive naive CD8 T cells. No DNA is given; TCRdb re-called the 5' RACE reads and lists each CDR3 protein once. This table lists 150,000 to 180,000 distinct CDR3 sequences. The specimen sequenced was naive CXCR3+ CD8+ T cells from blood. These receptors all come from a human donor in good health. Some clones in this sample may be carry-over from other donors' samples. CDR3s include the opening cysteine and the closing phenylalanine or tryptophan. Each record gives: V gene, J gene, CDR3 protein.

V: TRBV2; J: TRBJ2-5; CDR3: CASTEGPGMETQYF
V: TRBV6-4; J: TRBJ2-2; CDR3: CASSDSMGAGELFF
V: TRBV27; J: TRBJ2-7; CDR3: CASSPVGSSYEQYF
V: TRBV4-3; J: TRBJ2-7; CDR3: CASSQETALATYEQYF
V: TRBV29-1; J: TRBJ2-1; CDR3: CSVELGAGNEQFF
V: TRBV29-1; J: TRBJ2-7; CDR3: CSVESGSSDEQYF
V: TRBV14; J: TRBJ2-1; CDR3: CASSPGWSASYNEQFF
V: TRBV15; J: TRBJ2-3; CDR3: CATRGSRGASTDTQYF
V: TRBV21-1; J: TRBJ1-1; CDR3: CASSKRGRQGIFDTEAFF
V: TRBV28; J: TRBJ2-7; CDR3: CASRGPGLPYEQYF
V: TRBV2; J: TRBJ2-7; CDR3: CASSATSEYEQYF
V: TRBV27; J: TRBJ2-5; CDR3: CASSPGTGYQETQYF
V: TRBV12-3/TRBV12-4; J: TRBJ2-2; CDR3: CASGPGLAGGRNTGELFF
V: TRBV7-3; J: TRBJ1-4; CDR3: CASSLTGGADEKLFF
V: TRBV14; J: TRBJ2-4; CDR3: CASSPGLWAKNIQYF
V: TRBV28; J: TRBJ1-3; CDR3: CARTPVTGFGNTIYF
V: TRBV2; J: TRBJ2-2; CDR3: CASSEAGGELFF
V: TRBV11-2; J: TRBJ2-7; CDR3: CASSLEASGIDYEQYF
V: TRBV3-1; J: TRBJ2-5; CDR3: CASSQEIVGEETQYF
V: TRBV7-9; J: TRBJ2-4; CDR3: CASSLGMGLALNIQYF
V: TRBV6-2/TRBV6-3; J: TRBJ1-1; CDR3: CASSYFMVDTEAFF
V: TRBV6-5; J: TRBJ2-7; CDR3: CASSSSRYEQYF
V: TRBV10-1; J: TRBJ1-2; CDR3: CASSESVIYGYTF
V: TRBV5-8; J: TRBJ2-7; CDR3: CASSFQGNRYEQYF
V: TRBV12-3/TRBV12-4; J: TRBJ2-1; CDR3: CASSGGSYNEQFF
V: TRBV4-3; J: TRBJ2-1; CDR3: CASSQGGRYNEQFF
V: TRBV7-6; J: TRBJ1-1; CDR3: CASSLGNGDTEAFF
V: TRBV4-3; J: TRBJ2-1; CDR3: CASSQVKGGGARYNEQFF
V: TRBV29-1; J: TRBJ2-1; CDR3: CSVEQRASGGNNEQFF
V: TRBV9; J: TRBJ2-7; CDR3: CASSVGANYEQYF
V: TRBV6-5; J: TRBJ2-4; CDR3: CASSQSTGTGSHIQYF
V: TRBV27; J: TRBJ1-5; CDR3: CASSQTWTELGSNQPQHF
V: TRBV7-2; J: TRBJ1-2; CDR3: CASSLAGPTSFYGYTF
V: TRBV7-8; J: TRBJ2-7; CDR3: CASSLGPRREQYF
V: TRBV7-6; J: TRBJ2-3; CDR3: CASSLAVRDTQYF
V: TRBV20-1; J: TRBJ2-1; CDR3: CSARGLGTPSSYNEQFF
V: TRBV15; J: TRBJ2-4; CDR3: CATSPLAKNIQYF